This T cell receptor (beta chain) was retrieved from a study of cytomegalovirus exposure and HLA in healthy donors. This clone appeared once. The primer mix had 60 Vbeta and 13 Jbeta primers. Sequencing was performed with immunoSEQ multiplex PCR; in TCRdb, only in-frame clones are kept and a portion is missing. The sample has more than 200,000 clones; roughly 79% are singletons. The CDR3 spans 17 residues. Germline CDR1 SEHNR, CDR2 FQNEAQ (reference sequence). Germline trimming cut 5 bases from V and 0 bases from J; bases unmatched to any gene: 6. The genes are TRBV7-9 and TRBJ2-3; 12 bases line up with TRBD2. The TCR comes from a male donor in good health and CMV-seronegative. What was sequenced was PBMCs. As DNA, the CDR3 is TGTGCCAGCAGCGGACTAGCGGGACCAGTAAGCACAGATACGCAGTATTTT. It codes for CASSGLAGPVSTDTQYF.